A selection of T cell receptor beta chains follows, all from one sample in a study of cytomegalovirus exposure and HLA in healthy donors. Only in-frame clones appear in the TCRdb table, and some are missing; sequencing was by immunoSEQ multiplex PCR. The sample yields 95,000 to 100,000 clones, over 65% seen once. Sample: PBMCs. The receptors originated from a man aged 55-75 years in good health and CMV-seropositive. CDR3s include the opening cysteine and the closing phenylalanine or tryptophan. D genes are given only for firm matches. A clone size is listed for some rows: how often the clone was seen (once, few, many), or a class if it is expanded.

CDR3aa: CASGTDPIYEQYF
CDR3nt: TGTGCCAGCGGGACAGATCCAATCTACGAGCAGTACTTC
d_gene: TRBD1
abundance: .
j_gene: TRBJ2-7
v_gene: TRBV11-2

CDR3aa: CASSSDGGVYNEQFF
CDR3nt: TGTGCCAGCAGTTCAGACGGGGGGGTCTACAATGAGCAGTTCTTC
d_gene: TRBD2
abundance: .
j_gene: TRBJ2-1
v_gene: TRBV6-5

CDR3aa: CATSRMTGGRMDSPLHF
CDR3nt: TGTGCCACCAGCAGAATGACAGGGGGCAGGATGGATTCACCCCTCCACTTT
d_gene: TRBD1
abundance: .
j_gene: TRBJ1-6
v_gene: TRBV15

CDR3aa: CASGPPGGPQHF
CDR3nt: TGTGCTAGTGGTCCCCCCGGCGGCCCCCAGCATTTT
d_gene: .
abundance: .
j_gene: TRBJ1-5
v_gene: TRBV12-5

CDR3aa: CASISRAPGGSYTGELFF
CDR3nt: TGTGCCAGTATTTCAAGGGCGCCCGGGGGTTCGTACACCGGGGAGCTGTTTTTT
d_gene: .
abundance: .
j_gene: TRBJ2-2
v_gene: TRBV19

CDR3aa: CAWRLERGYGYTF
CDR3nt: TGTGCCTGGAGACTGGAAAGGGGGTATGGCTACACCTTC
d_gene: .
abundance: .
j_gene: TRBJ1-2
v_gene: TRBV30

CDR3aa: CAWIGSYNSPLHF
CDR3nt: TGTGCCTGGATCGGGAGTTATAATTCACCCCTCCACTTT
d_gene: .
abundance: few
j_gene: TRBJ1-6
v_gene: TRBV30

CDR3aa: CASSSGLVFNEQFF
CDR3nt: TGTGCCAGCAGCTCCGGACTAGTTTTCAATGAGCAGTTCTTC
d_gene: TRBD2
abundance: .
j_gene: TRBJ2-1
v_gene: TRBV7-8

CDR3aa: CASSLYQGETQYF
CDR3nt: TGTGCCAGCAGCTTATATCAGGGAGAGACCCAGTACTTC
d_gene: .
abundance: .
j_gene: TRBJ2-5
v_gene: TRBV7-2

CDR3aa: CACMNTEAFF
CDR3nt: TGTGCCTGTATGAACACTGAAGCTTTCTTT
d_gene: .
abundance: .
j_gene: TRBJ1-1
v_gene: TRBV30

CDR3aa: CASNTGSSYNSPLHF
CDR3nt: TGTGCCAGCAACACAGGGAGCTCCTATAATTCACCCCTCCACTTT
d_gene: .
abundance: .
j_gene: TRBJ1-6
v_gene: TRBV6-5

CDR3aa: CASSSLGTTASTDTQYF
CDR3nt: TGTGCCAGCTCATCGTTGGGGACAACGGCTAGCACAGATACGCAGTATTTT
d_gene: .
abundance: .
j_gene: TRBJ2-3
v_gene: TRBV18

CDR3aa: CASGQGKGPQHF
CDR3nt: TGTGCCAGCGGACAGGGGAAGGGGCCCCAGCATTTT
d_gene: TRBD1
abundance: .
j_gene: TRBJ1-5
v_gene: TRBV6-1

CDR3aa: CASSTTGGNTGELFF
CDR3nt: TGTGCCAGCAGCACGACAGGGGGGAACACCGGGGAGCTGTTTTTT
d_gene: TRBD1
abundance: .
j_gene: TRBJ2-2
v_gene: TRBV7-2